This T cell receptor beta chain appears in the sequencing data of a study of cytomegalovirus exposure and HLA in healthy donors (dated by TCRdb to the late 2010s). Turning to the overall study: According to a later analysis, the roughly 120 validation repertoires were produced on the same platform as the approximately 610 repertoires of the first cohort. To predict cytomegalovirus infection status, the study brought together high-throughput TCR immunosequencing, statistical association of individual TCRs with disease status, and machine learning. A separate validation cohort of some 130 different subjects was used in addition to the roughly 670-subject first cohort. The study aimed to test whether cataloging public T cell receptors could reveal signatures of past pathogen exposure.

Libraries came from the immunoSEQ multiplex PCR assay. In the authors' own workflow: A statistical classification framework was developed to diagnose cytomegalovirus status using the catalog of TCR beta chain sequences. What TCRdb holds here is the immuneACCESS table cut down to in-frame rearrangements. Part of the clones is not present; checked against another copy, under half of the missing clones reflect an unresolved V gene, and the others are unexplained. V and J calls and clone size come straight from that table; D and trimming were deduced from the DNA. Present in this sample are over 130,000 clones, around 90% of which were seen just once. The ten largest clones add up to just over 8.5% of the sample. The germline V gene sets CDR1 to MNHEY and CDR2 to SVGAGI. From the cysteine up to the phenylalanine, the CDR3 has a length of 16 residues. CDR3 DNA only is kept here, 48 bases in frame from base 1. At the junction V is shortened by 0 bases and J by 0 bases, with 11 bases in between.

Separate from the roughly 630-subject first cohort, the validation cohort of 120 subjects was the group to which the donors belonged. In the case of this clone: Its antigen is not yet known. It has no much larger one-base neighbor in the sample; base qualities were not kept.

Overall results and qualifications from the work: Of the cluster scores, roughly 95% were above 0 in a later analysis, which found that TCRs clustered in the first cohort also tended to co-occur in the 110 or so validation repertoires. Across donors, most TCR sequences were observed very rarely, whereas some public TCRs were present in many individuals. A few of the identified cytomegalovirus-associated TCR beta chains were confirmed in vitro to be specific for cytomegalovirus antigens. A later analysis lacked HLA typing for the validation cohort, so it scored co-occurrence in that cohort across all 120 repertoires. A total of around 150 TCR beta chains were listed by the study as associated with cytomegalovirus. The classifier was reported to diagnose cytomegalovirus status with high specificity and sensitivity in both the original cohort and the validation cohort. The authors suggested that the approach could potentially be generalized to other disease states and immunological phenotypes.

The chain employs TRBV6-5 and TRBJ1-2; possibly the D gene is TRBD1, per 6 matching bases. The sequenced sample consisted of PBMCs. This sequence was found in a man aged 18-30 years in good health and CMV-seropositive. The nucleotide sequence is given as TGTGCCAGCAGTTACTCGCTACAGGGCTCTAACTATGGCTACACCTTC. This sequence encodes CASSYSLQGSNYGYTF.